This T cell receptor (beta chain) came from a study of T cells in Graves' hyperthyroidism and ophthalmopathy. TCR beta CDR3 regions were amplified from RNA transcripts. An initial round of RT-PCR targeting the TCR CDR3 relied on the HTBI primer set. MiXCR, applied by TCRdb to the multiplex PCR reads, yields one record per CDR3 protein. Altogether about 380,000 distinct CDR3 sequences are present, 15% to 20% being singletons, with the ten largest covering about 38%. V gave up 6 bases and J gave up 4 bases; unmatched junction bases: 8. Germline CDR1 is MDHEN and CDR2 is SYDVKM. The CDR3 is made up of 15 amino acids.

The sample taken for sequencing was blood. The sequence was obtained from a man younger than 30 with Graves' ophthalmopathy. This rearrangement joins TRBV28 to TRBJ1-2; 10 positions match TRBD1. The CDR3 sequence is CASRFGTGEGYGYTF. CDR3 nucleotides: TGTGCCAGCAGATTCGGGACAGGGGAGGGCTATGGCTACACCTTC.